Below, 14 T cell receptor beta chains from the same sample are listed, as sequenced in a study of T cell clonality in common variable immunodeficiency. The method was immunoSEQ multiplex PCR; TCRdb's version includes in-frame clones alone and lacks a portion of them. The sample counts tens of thousands of clones, none seen once; the ten largest own roughly 3%. The sequenced sample consisted of peripheral blood mononuclear cells. The receptor source for this set is a person between 18 and 75 years old in good health.

Many counts were recorded for this clone. The read falls 3 residues short of the CDR3 end, and the missing part is taken from the germline J gene. This chain joins TRBV18 and TRBJ1-1, with D possibly TRBD1 on 6 matching bases. Per the germline V gene, CDR1 is KGHSH and CDR2 is LQKENI. V lost 7 bases to trimming and J lost 1 base, with 10 bases between them. There are 13 residues in the CDR3. The covered CDR3 bases are TGTGCCAGCTTTTCAGGGGAGAACACTGAA. Encoded protein: CASFSGENTE. The CDR3 in full is CASFSGENTEAFF.

In this sample, this clone turned up many times. The CDR3 is cut off 3 residues early in the read; its end comes from the germline J gene. This chain uses TRBV28 with TRBJ2-1, with 12 nucleotides matching TRBD2. The V segment lost 4 bases and the J segment 7 bases; nucleotides outside the gene matches: 5. The CDR3 length is 15 residues. Germline V gene data show CDR1 as MDHEN and CDR2 as SYDVKM. CDR3 residues: CASSSSGRAGNEQFF. The sequenced CDR3 bases are TGTGCCAGCAGTTCTAGCGGGAGGGCCGGTAATGAG.

This clone was recorded at least ten times. The read stops 3 residues short of the end of the CDR3; the missing end is completed from the germline J gene. This chain joins TRBV30 and TRBJ2-1; D gene ambiguous. From germline, CDR1 is GTSNPN and CDR2 SVGIG (reference sequence). Trimming left V 0 bases short and J 5 bases short, with 8 bases between. The CDR3 length is 13 residues. The CDR3 is CAWSVGPHNEQFF. The DNA read from the CDR3 is TGTGCCTGGAGTGTAGGGCCACACAATGAG.

This clone was seen ten or more times. The CDR3 end is not reached by the read, which stops 3 residues before it; the germline J gene fills it in. This chain connects TRBV20-1 to TRBJ1-2; D is uncertain. The CDR3 covers 12 residues. Trimming removed 1 base from V and 5 bases from J, with 8 bases in between. Germline-derived CDR1 and CDR2 are DFQATT and SNEGSKA (reference sequence). The CDR3 protein is CSARAPKYGYTF. The CDR3 DNA, read in part, is TGCAGTGCTAGAGCCCCAAAATATGGC.

This clone was seen repeatedly, ten times or more. Sequencing ends 3 residues short of the CDR3 end; the germline J gene provides the rest. The V and J genes are TRBV12-5 and TRBJ2-7; TRBD1 matches 7 bases. From germline, CDR1 is LGHNT and CDR2 FRNRAP. This CDR3 is built from 13 residues. With 6 bases clipped from V and 5 bases from J, the junction kept 7 bases outside the gene matches. CDR3 DNA, as far as it was read: TGTGCTAGTGGCCGACAGGGTCTCAACGAG. Its protein product is CASGRQGLNE. The full CDR3 protein is CASGRQGLNEQYF.

This clone was seen at least ten times. The observed sequence ends 3 residues before the CDR3 terminus, with the missing tail filled in from the germline J gene. The rearrangement links TRBV18 to TRBJ2-7, with TRBD1 matching over 7 bases. Germline CDR1 reads KGHSH; CDR2 reads LQKENI. The CDR3 contains 15 residues. V dropped 3 bases and J dropped 6; count of bases not matched to a gene: 11. This chain's CDR3 is CASSPSGTDIREQYF. The sequenced part of the CDR3 DNA is TGTGCCAGCTCACCCTCCGGGACAGATATACGCGAG.

This clone was counted many times. The read comes to an end 3 residues before the CDR3 does, leaving the germline J gene to fill in the end. The rearrangement links TRBV6-1 to TRBJ1-4; D might be TRBD1 (6 bases). This CDR3 has 15 amino acids. The germline gives CDR1 MNHNS, CDR2 SASEGT. The CDR3 DNA, read in part, is TGTGCCAGCAGTGAATCGGTGGGGGCAAATAAGAGA. As protein: CASSESVGANKR. The CDR3 as a whole reads CASSESVGANKRLFF.

This clone was picked up many times. The read ends 3 residues shy of where the CDR3 ends; the end is completed using the germline J gene. J is TRBJ1-1 and V is TRBV7-9, with unresolved D. Germline V lookup: CDR1 SEHNR, CDR2 FQNEAQ (reference sequence). V lost 3 bases and J 1 base, leaving 6 bases between the germline ends. The CDR3 runs to 13 residues. The CDR3 protein is CASSLNGNTEAFF. The DNA read from the CDR3 is TGTGCCAGCAGCTTGAACGGGAACACTGAA.

This clone was found many times. At one end the junction does not follow the germline gene, possibly because of a read error. CDR3 sequence reads: CAGSLLDEDRSNYGYTF. The sequenced part of the CDR3 DNA is TGCGCCGGCAGCTTGTTAGATGAGGACAGATCTAACTATGGC. The J gene is TRBJ1-2, the V gene TRBV5-1; possibly TRBD1 for D (6 bases). Read coverage stops 3 residues before the CDR3 terminus; the germline J gene supplies the remainder. Germline CDR1 SGHRS, CDR2 YFSETQ. The CDR3 extends over 17 amino acids.

Judged by abundance, this clone is medium-sized. Coverage ceases 3 residues before the CDR3 finishes, and the germline J gene fills in the end. The gene calls are TRBV6-4 and TRBJ2-1; 14 nucleotides align to TRBD2. Trimming removed 5 bases from V and 9 bases from J; junction bases left unmatched: 3. Germline CDR1 reads MRHNA; CDR2 reads SNTAGT. The CDR3 length is 14 residues. CDR3 DNA (partial): TGTGCCAGCAGTACGGGACTAGCGGGAGTTGAG. Protein: CASSTGLAGVE. The entire CDR3 reads CASSTGLAGVEQFF.

As to this clone: The read ends 3 residues early relative to the CDR3; the germline J gene fills the gap. The chain employs TRBV2 and TRBJ1-5; possible D gene TRBD1, 6 bases. The V gene lost 7 bases and the J gene lost 5 bases, with 15 bases spanning the gap. Germline values: CDR1 SNHLY, CDR2 FYNNEI. The CDR3 has 14 amino acids. CDR3 sequence reads: CASTTDSPHQPQHF. The CDR3 DNA, read in part, is TGTGCCAGCACGACGGACAGCCCTCATCAGCCC.

This clone was detected ten times or more. The read comes to an end 3 residues before the CDR3 does, leaving the germline J gene to fill in the end. The gene calls are TRBV20-1 and TRBJ2-1; 8 nucleotides line up with TRBD2. The length of the CDR3 is 15 residues. V gave up 4 bases and J gave up 5 bases; unmatched junction bases: 10. The germline CDR1 and CDR2 sequences are DFQATT and SNEGSKA (reference sequence). CDR3 DNA (partial): TGCAGTGCTAAAGGTGGGCTAGCGGGTAACAATGAG. Protein sequence: CSAKGGLAGNNE. The full-length CDR3 reads as CSAKGGLAGNNEQFF.

This clone was seen many times. The read ends 3 residues early relative to the CDR3; the germline J gene fills the gap. The gene calls are TRBV20-1 and TRBJ2-5, with 13 positions matching TRBD2. After removal of 5 bases from V and 4 bases from J, the junction contained 7 bases not matched to a gene. Germline assignment: CDR1 DFQATT and CDR2 SNEGSKA (reference sequence). This CDR3 spans 15 amino acids. CDR3 DNA (partial): TGCAGTGCTCCTACTAGCGGGAGGGCCTTAGAGACC. Encoded protein: CSAPTSGRALET. The complete CDR3 protein is CSAPTSGRALETQYF.

This clone is medium-sized in the sample. The CDR3 is cut off 3 residues early in the read; its end comes from the germline J gene. This chain joins TRBV10-1 and TRBJ2-1; the match to TRBD2 covers 13 bases. The germline CDR1 and CDR2 sequences are WNHNN and SYGVQD (reference sequence). With 5 bases clipped from V and 3 bases from J, the junction kept 13 bases outside the gene matches. The CDR3 runs to 19 residues. CDR3 in amino acids: CASSPGLAGQSSFYNEQFF. The CDR3 DNA, read in part, is TGCGCCAGCAGTCCGGGACTAGCGGGACAGAGCAGCTTCTACAATGAG.